This entry lists 32 T cell receptor beta chains sequenced from one sample in a study of cytotoxic CD8 clonotypes in ibrutinib-treated CLL. Here immunoSEQ multiplex PCR was the method, and the copy in TCRdb shows in-frame clones only, minus some. The data hold 73,000 or so clones, with around two thirds observed a single time. The starting material was PBMCs, obtained after 12 months of ibrutinib treatment. These receptors all come from a human donor with chronic lymphocytic leukemia.

In its sample, this clone was seen a few times. The chain couples TRBV5-1 to TRBJ2-1; D not resolved. V lost 0 bases and J lost 10, with 8 bases in between. This CDR3 comprises 12 residues. From germline, CDR1 is SGHRS and CDR2 YFSETQ. In DNA, the CDR3 is TGCGCCAGCAGCTTGGTATCCGAGGAGCAGTTCTTC. This translates into CASSLVSEEQFF. Combining the CDR3 with reference TRBV5-1 and TRBJ2-1 gives the whole variable domain KAGVTQTPRYLIKTRGQQVTLSCSPISGHRSVSWYQQTPGQGLQFLFEYFSETQRNKGNFPGRFSGRQFSNSRSEMNVSTLELGDSALYLCASSLVSEEQFFGPGTRLTVL.

This chain joins TRBV5-5 and TRBJ2-7; D tentatively fits TRBD1 or TRBD2 (5 bases each). The CDR3 totals 14 residues. Deletions cut 3 bases from V and 5 bases from J, with 15 bases between. Germline V lookup: CDR1 SGHKS, CDR2 YYEKEE (reference sequence). CDR3 residues: CASSSGTASHEQYF. CDR3 sequence (DNA): TGTGCCAGCAGCTCCGGGACGGCGTCCCACGAGCAGTACTTC.

The chain uses TRBV5-1 and TRBJ1-1; D not resolved. Trimming removed 4 bases from V and 0 bases from J, with 13 bases in between. The CDR3 spans 15 residues. From germline, CDR1 is SGHRS and CDR2 YFSETQ. CDR3 coding DNA: TGCGCCAGCAGCAGTTCGGAATTCATGAACACTGAAGCTTTCTTT. Protein product: CASSSSEFMNTEAFF.

The chain has TRBV4-1 and TRBJ1-1; no reliable D call. The CDR3 loop spans 16 amino acids. The V end lost 4 bases, the J end lost 0 bases, and 15 bases lay between the germline ends. Germline values: CDR1 MGHRA, CDR2 YSYEKL. DNA of the CDR3: TGCGCCAGCAGCCTACCAGCGGGTCGGTTGAACACTGAAGCTTTCTTT. This codes for CASSLPAGRLNTEAFF.

The chain combines TRBV6-1 with TRBJ2-7; D could derive from TRBD1 or TRBD2 (5 bases each). The CDR3 runs to 14 residues. V was trimmed by 2 bases and J by 2 bases, leaving 10 bases between them. Per germline, CDR1 MNHNS and CDR2 SASEGT. CDR3 nucleotide sequence: TGTGCCAGCAGTGAAATAGGGACGGCCTACGAGCAGTACTTC. The encoded protein is CASSEIGTAYEQYF.

The V and J genes are TRBV5-4 and TRBJ1-1; no reliable D call. CDR1 SGHNT and CDR2 YYREEE come from the germline V gene (reference sequence). CDR3 length: 13 residues. V lost 4 bases and J 5 bases, leaving 12 bases between the germline ends. The DNA of the CDR3 is TGTGCCAGCAGCCCCGGACTGGGTACTGAAGCTTTCTTT. Translation: CASSPGLGTEAFF.

This clone has only a few counts. The CDR3 sequence is CASRSTGFQPQHF. As DNA, the CDR3 is TGTGCCAGCAGATCGACAGGGTTTCAGCCCCAGCATTTT. The chain has TRBV6-6 and TRBJ1-5; 7 nucleotides agree with TRBD1. V lost 6 bases to trimming and J lost 6 bases; unmatched junction nucleotides: 5. CDR1 is MNHNY, CDR2 SVGAGI, per germline (reference sequence). The CDR3 is 13 amino acids.

The CDR3: CSVRTSGTDTQYF. The CDR3 DNA is TGCAGCGTGAGGACTAGCGGCACAGATACGCAGTATTTT. The chain couples TRBV29-1 to TRBJ2-3; TRBD2 matches 9 bases. Germline CDR1 is SQVTM and CDR2 is ANQGSEA. V trimming: 6 bases; J trimming: 1 base; junction bases outside the gene matches: 2. This CDR3 has 13 residues.

The chain joins TRBV9 to TRBJ1-2; 10 bases align to TRBD1. This CDR3 spans 16 amino acids. CDR1 and CDR2 from the germline V gene are SGDLS and YYNGEE. V trimming: 0 bases; J trimming: 4 bases; junction bases outside the gene matches: 6. This CDR3 reads CASSVDGTGDRYGYTF. Here the CDR3 DNA reads TGTGCCAGCAGCGTAGATGGGACAGGGGACCGCTATGGCTACACCTTC.

CDR3: CASSVSGQGNTIYF. The CDR3 DNA reads TGTGCCAGCAGCGTATCAGGGCAAGGAAACACCATATATTTT. The V call is TRBV9, the J call TRBJ1-3; maybe TRBD1 (5 bases). CDR1 SGDLS and CDR2 YYNGEE come from the germline V gene. V shed 1 base and J shed 4 bases, with 9 bases lying between them. This CDR3 has 14 residues.

The V gene is TRBV6-1, the J gene TRBJ2-7, with 8 bases lining up with TRBD1. V lost 7 bases to trimming and J lost 2 bases; unmatched junction nucleotides: 10. The germline gives CDR1 MNHNS, CDR2 SASEGT. This CDR3 is built from 15 residues. CDR3 residues: CASTSRGTGPYEQYF. DNA of the CDR3: TGTGCCAGCACCTCAAGGGGGACAGGTCCCTACGAGCAGTACTTC.

The J gene is TRBJ1-2, the V gene TRBV10-3; weak D call: TRBD1 (5 bases). Germline V lookup: CDR1 ENHRY, CDR2 SYGVKD. The CDR3 is made up of 15 amino acids. V lost 0 bases and J lost 3, with 11 bases in between. CDR3: CAISESRGEDYGYTF. CDR3 in DNA: TGTGCCATCAGTGAGTCGAGGGGAGAGGACTATGGCTACACCTTC.

V is TRBV30 and J is TRBJ1-1; D not certain. The V end was cut by 5 bases, the J end by 11 bases, with 12 bases between. In germline, CDR1 is GTSNPN, CDR2 SVGIG (reference sequence). This CDR3 comprises 10 residues. The CDR3 reads CAWQEIAAFF. The CDR3 DNA sequence: TGTGCCTGGCAAGAGATCGCGGCTTTCTTT. The full variable domain, in which reference TRBV30 and TRBJ1-1 provide the parts outside the CDR3, is SQTIHQWPATLVQPVGSPLSLECTVEGTSNPNLYWYRQAAGRGLQLLFYSVGIGQISSEVPQNLSASRPQDRQFILSSKKLLLSDSGFYLCAWQEIAAFFGQGTRLTVV.

V is TRBV5-8 and J is TRBJ1-2; tentatively, D is TRBD1 (5 bases). Germline assignment: CDR1 SGHTS and CDR2 YDEGEE. The V gene lost 2 bases and the J gene lost 3 bases, with 14 bases spanning the gap. This CDR3 spans 15 amino acids. The CDR3 protein is CASSLQFGTDYGYTF. CDR3 bases: TGTGCCAGCAGCTTACAGTTCGGGACGGACTATGGCTACACCTTC. Full variable domain (remainder filled in from reference TRBV5-8 and TRBJ1-2): EAGVTQSPTHLIKTRGQQATLRCSPISGHTSVYWYQQALGLGLQFLLWYDEGEERNRGNFPPRFSGRQFPNYSSELNVNALELEDSALYLCASSLQFGTDYGYTFGSGTRLTVV.

This clone was detected only once. The chain has TRBV6-1 and TRBJ2-5; the D is unclear. The V end was cut by 7 bases, the J end by 5 bases, with 14 bases between. Germline V CDR1 and CDR2: MNHNS, SASEGT. The CDR3 consists of 13 residues. CDR3 region: CASILGWSETQYF. As DNA, the CDR3 is TGTGCCAGCATACTTGGGTGGAGCGAGACCCAGTACTTC.

V gene TRBV4-3 combines with J gene TRBJ2-7, with TRBD1 as a possible D gene (6 bases). Germline values: CDR1 LGHNA, CDR2 YSLEER. Trimming shortened V by 2 bases and J by 1 base, and 12 bases separated the two germline ends. The CDR3 loop spans 15 amino acids. CDR3 nucleotides: TGCGCCAGCAGCCAACTCGACAGGTCATCCTACGAGCAGTACTTC. This codes for CASSQLDRSSYEQYF.

CDR3 loop: CAWTKGAAGTQYF. As DNA, the CDR3 is TGTGCCTGGACCAAAGGGGCCGCGGGCACCCAGTACTTC. V and J are TRBV30 and TRBJ2-5; either TRBD1 or TRBD2 may fit D (5 bases each). The germline V gene has CDR1 GTSNPN and CDR2 SVGIG (reference sequence). The CDR3 extends over 13 amino acids. V lost 4 bases to trimming and J lost 8 bases, with 17 bases between them.

The genes are TRBV28 and TRBJ1-5, with 7 bases fitting TRBD1. CDR1 and CDR2 (germline): MDHEN, SYDVKM. This CDR3 spans 15 amino acids. Trimming at V came to 5 bases and at J to 4 bases, leaving 8 bases not matched to a gene. CDR3 bases: TGTGCCAGCAGTCCTTTTGTGACAGGGAATCAGCCCCAGCATTTT. Amino acids: CASSPFVTGNQPQHF. Based on the CDR3 plus reference TRBV28 and TRBJ1-5, the full variable domain is DVKVTQSSRYLVKRTGEKVFLECVQDMDHENMFWYRQDPGLGLRLIYFSYDVKMKEKGDIPEGYSVSREKKERFSLILESASTNQTSMYLCASSPFVTGNQPQHFGDGTRLSIL.

The chain joins TRBV27 to TRBJ1-2, with 7 bases fitting TRBD1. Germline V lookup: CDR1 MNHEY, CDR2 SMNVEV (reference sequence). The CDR3 extends over 18 amino acids. The V gene end was trimmed by 2 bases and the J gene end by 5 bases; junction bases not matched to a gene: 17. The CDR3 spells CASSLVPPRAGGLYGYTF. The CDR3 DNA follows: TGTGCCAGCAGTTTAGTCCCCCCACGGGCAGGGGGGTTGTATGGCTACACCTTC.

In its sample, this clone was seen a few times. The chain recombines TRBV10-3 with TRBJ2-2; D is unresolved. The CDR3 covers 14 residues. Germline V gene sequence: CDR1 ENHRY, CDR2 SYGVKD. Trimming cost V 3 bases and J 1 base, with 6 bases left between them. The DNA of the CDR3 is TGTGCCATCAGTGACCGGGTGAACACCGGGGAGCTGTTTTTT. Translated: CAISDRVNTGELFF.

This clone was detected a few times. This sequence joins TRBV4-2 and TRBJ1-2; D not certain. V lost 1 base to trimming and J lost 0 bases, with 9 bases between them. Looked up from germline, CDR1 is LGHNA and CDR2 is YNFKEQ. The CDR3 has 15 residues. The CDR3 is CASSQVGGTNYGYTF. The CDR3 DNA follows: TGTGCCAGCAGCCAAGTCGGCGGAACTAACTATGGCTACACCTTC.

This clone was seen only a few times. This chain joins TRBV9 and TRBJ2-5; possible D gene TRBD1, 5 bases. CDR1 and CDR2 from the germline V gene are SGDLS and YYNGEE. CDR3 length: 15 amino acids. V lost 0 bases, J lost 4 bases, and 13 bases lay in between. CDR3 coding DNA: TGTGCCAGCAGCGTAGGGGGCCAGGGCGGAGAGACCCAGTACTTC. Amino acids: CASSVGGQGGETQYF.

The J gene is TRBJ2-3, the V gene TRBV4-3; 8 nucleotides agree with TRBD2. Germline V gene data show CDR1 as LGHNA and CDR2 as YSLEER. The ends lost 1 base at V and 1 base at J; junction bases unmatched: 4. This CDR3 has 16 residues. For the CDR3, the DNA is TGCGCCAGCAGCCAAGTCGGGCGGGGGGGCACAGATACGCAGTATTTT. This translates into CASSQVGRGGTDTQYF.

The genes are TRBV30 and TRBJ1-6; D remains unclear. The V gene's germline CDR1 is GTSNPN and CDR2 SVGIG (reference sequence). The CDR3 spans 13 residues. The germline V and J ends were trimmed by 5 bases and 7 bases, with 12 bases remaining between them. CDR3 sequence: CAWAEGENSPLHF. The CDR3 DNA sequence: TGTGCCTGGGCGGAGGGTGAGAATTCACCCCTCCACTTT.

This chain uses TRBV5-1 with TRBJ1-1, with D hard to call. V lost 2 bases and J lost 0, with 5 bases in between. The CDR3 extends over 13 amino acids. From germline, CDR1 is SGHRS and CDR2 YFSETQ. This CDR3 reads CASSFSLNTEAFF. CDR3 nucleotides: TGCGCCAGCAGCTTTAGCCTGAACACTGAAGCTTTCTTT.

This clone was detected a few times. The chain links TRBV6-1 to TRBJ2-2; D perhaps matches TRBD1 (6 bases). This CDR3 region has 13 residues. The germline CDR1 and CDR2 sequences are MNHNS and SASEGT. Between the trimmed V and J ends, which lost 3 bases and 7 bases, there was a span of 9 bases. As DNA, the CDR3 is TGTGCCAGCAGTGAGGAGGACAGCGGGGAGCTGTTTTTT. Translated: CASSEEDSGELFF.

This rearrangement joins TRBV25-1 to TRBJ1-6; no clear D. The CDR3 contains 13 residues. V lost 7 bases and J lost 9, with 13 bases in between. CDR1 and CDR2 (germline): MGHDK, SYGVNS. CDR3 in DNA: TGTGCCAGCACGCTGGGGTTGGGTTCACCCCTCCACTTT. Translated, it gives CASTLGLGSPLHF.

J is TRBJ2-1 and V is TRBV6-4, with TRBD2 matching over 7 bases. CDR3 size: 16 residues. V dropped 0 bases and J dropped 2; count of bases not matched to a gene: 4. The germline V gene has CDR1 MRHNA and CDR2 SNTAGT. Here the CDR3 reads CASSDSVGGAYNEQFF. In DNA, the CDR3 is TGTGCCAGCAGTGACTCGGTTGGGGGGGCCTACAATGAGCAGTTCTTC.

This sequence joins TRBV4-3 and TRBJ1-5; D gene unclear. Trimming took 0 bases from V and 7 from J, leaving 7 bases between them. CDR1 and CDR2 (germline): LGHNA, YSLEER. This CDR3 spans 13 amino acids. CDR3 amino acids: CASSQDQDQPQHF. CDR3 nucleotides: TGCGCCAGCAGCCAAGATCAGGACCAGCCCCAGCATTTT.

The chain links TRBV5-6 to TRBJ2-5; a weak D match, TRBD2 (6 bases). Germline assignment: CDR1 SGHDT and CDR2 YYEEEE. V was pared by 0 bases and J by 1 base, with 7 bases between. CDR3 length equals 14 residues. This chain's CDR3 is CASSLGGTQETQYF. CDR3 DNA sequence: TGTGCCAGCAGCTTGGGCGGGACCCAAGAGACCCAGTACTTC.

This clone was picked up a small number of times. The rearrangement joins TRBV6-4 to TRBJ2-5, with a weak D call TRBD2 (6 bases). CDR3 size: 13 residues. The germline CDR1 and CDR2 sequences are MRHNA and SNTAGT. Trimming stripped 4 bases from V and 4 bases from J, with 10 bases between. CDR3 nucleotide sequence: TGTGCCAGCAGTGCTCAGGGAGGAGAGACCCAGTACTTC. It yields the protein CASSAQGGETQYF.

The DNA for the CDR3 is TGTGCCAGCAGCTTAGCCAGGGCCTATAGGTCACCCCTCCACTTT. Its protein product is CASSLARAYRSPLHF. V and J are TRBV7-2 and TRBJ1-6, with a possible D match to TRBD1 (5 bases). V lost 0 bases, J lost 10 bases, and 13 bases lay in between. Looked up from germline, CDR1 is SGHTA and CDR2 is FQGNSA. This CDR3 is 15 amino acids long.